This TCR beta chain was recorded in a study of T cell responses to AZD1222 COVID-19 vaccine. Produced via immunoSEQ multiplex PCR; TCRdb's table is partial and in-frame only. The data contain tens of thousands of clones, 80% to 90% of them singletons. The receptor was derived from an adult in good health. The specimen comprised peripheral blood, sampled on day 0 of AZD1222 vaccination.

CDR3 DNA sequence: TGTGCCAGCACCCAAGACAGGCGGTCTGGAAACACCATATATTTT. Translation: CASTQDRRSGNTIYF. The rearrangement joins TRBV28 to TRBJ1-3, with a tentative D call TRBD1 (6 bases). The CDR3 has 15 amino acids. The V end was cut by 7 bases, the J end by 1 base, with 14 bases between. CDR1 and CDR2 from the germline V gene are MDHEN and SYDVKM.